A single sample gave rise to the 3 T cell receptor beta chains below, sequenced in a study of blood T cell repertoires in COVID-19. Sequencing used immunoSEQ multiplex PCR; TCRdb keeps in-frame clones, though not all of them. The sample holds nearly 90,000 clones, about 92% seen once. Sequenced sample: peripheral blood. Receptors were obtained from a man aged 18 to 30 with COVID-19, enrolled during active disease.

This clone was counted once. The chain couples TRBV19 to TRBJ2-1, with TRBD2 matching over 8 bases. The CDR3 is made up of 15 amino acids. V lost 7 bases, J lost 8 bases, and 13 bases stayed unmatched. CDR1 is LNHDA and CDR2 is SQIVND in the germline V gene (reference sequence). For the CDR3, the DNA is TGTGCCAGTACTACGCGGGGGGACCTCATCGATGAGCAGTTCTTC. Encoded protein: CASTTRGDLIDEQFF.

The chain has TRBV7-2 and TRBJ2-3, with D perhaps TRBD2 (6 bases). Germline values: CDR1 SGHTA, CDR2 FQGNSA. The CDR3 runs to 15 residues. V lost 5 bases, J lost 4 bases, and 16 bases lay in between. Written as DNA, the CDR3 is TGTGCCAGCAGCGACCGGGGGAGTTGGGCAGATACGCAGTATTTT. Protein: CASSDRGSWADTQYF. The full variable domain, rest sourced from reference TRBV7-2 and TRBJ2-3, is GAGVSQSPSNKVTEKGKDVELRCDPISGHTALYWYRQSLGQGLEFLIYFQGNSAPDKSGLPSDRFSAERTGGSVSTLTIQRTQQEDSAVYLCASSDRGSWADTQYFGPGTRLTVL.

Remarks on this clone: Its ends do not fully match the called genes, so a read error is possible. The V and J genes are TRBV11-2 and TRBJ2-4; 11 bases align to TRBD2. This CDR3 contains 13 residues. Germline CDR1 and CDR2: SGHAT and FQNNGV. This chain's CDR3 is CASSLELAGGPHF. The CDR3 bases are TGTGCCAGCAGCTTAGAGCTAGCGGGGGGCCCGCACTTC.